This entry lists 27 T cell receptor beta chains sequenced from one sample in a study of response to subunit inactivated influenza vaccine. TCRdb passed the RT-PCR reads through MiXCR, listing each CDR3 protein once. The top ten clones hold about an eighth of a sample with under 550,000 distinct CDR3 sequences, approximately 7.1% of them seen once. Sequences were derived from PBMCs from blood, sampled less than 25 months after vaccination. These TCRs come from a man aged 50 to 75 who received an inactivated influenza vaccine.

The chain is built from TRBV28 and TRBJ2-1; no definite D call. Trimming stripped 6 bases from V and 6 bases from J, with 18 bases between. This CDR3 has 15 amino acids. Germline assignment: CDR1 MDHEN and CDR2 SYDVKM. In nucleotides, the CDR3 is TGTGCCAGCAGCCCTAGGGTCTCTCCCCCCAATGAGCAGTTCTTC. It encodes CASSPRVSPPNEQFF.

The table lists this clonotype with many counts. The gene calls are TRBV12-3 or TRBV12-4 and TRBJ2-5; D uncertain. This CDR3 is 13 amino acids long. V was clipped by 7 bases and J by 2 bases, with 11 bases between them. The CDR3 DNA reads TGTGCCAGCACCATCGCACATCAAGAGACCCAGTACTTC. This gives the protein CASTIAHQETQYF.

This clonotype was seen at least ten times. The rearrangement joins TRBV29-1 to TRBJ2-7; possible D gene TRBD1, 6 bases. Germline lookup yields CDR1 SQVTM and CDR2 ANQGSEA. This CDR3 comprises 14 residues. V was trimmed by 7 bases and J by 0 bases, leaving 16 bases between them. CDR3 DNA sequence: TGCAGCGCCCGTAAGGACAGCACCTCCTACGAGCAGTACTTC. Protein product: CSARKDSTSYEQYF.

There are many counts of this clonotype. The chain couples TRBV5-1 to TRBJ1-6, with 10 bases fitting TRBD1. The CDR3 consists of 16 residues. Germline-derived CDR1 and CDR2 are SGHRS and YFSETQ. V trimming: 4 bases; J trimming: 7 bases; junction bases outside the gene matches: 8. In nucleotides, the CDR3 is TGCGCCAGCAGCCTAAAATCGACAGGGGGCAATTCACCCCTCCACTTT. Translated, it gives CASSLKSTGGNSPLHF.

This rearrangement joins TRBV27 to TRBJ2-1, with 13 nucleotides matching TRBD2. V dropped 4 bases and J dropped 6; count of bases not matched to a gene: 6. The CDR3 spans 16 residues. The germline gives CDR1 MNHEY, CDR2 SMNVEV (reference sequence). The DNA for the CDR3 is TGTGCCAGCAGTTATCCGGGACTAGCGGGAACCAATGAGCAGTTCTTC. It is translated as CASSYPGLAGTNEQFF.

This clonotype was observed a few times. The V gene is TRBV12-5, the J gene TRBJ2-7; D gene uncertain. The CDR3 has 14 amino acids. Germline CDR1 and CDR2: LGHNT and FRNRAP. V gave up 1 base and J gave up 2 bases, with 9 bases separating them. CDR3 protein: CASGLGGETYEQYF. DNA of the CDR3: TGTGCTAGTGGTTTGGGGGGTGAGACCTACGAGCAGTACTTC.

This clonotype was recorded a few times. This chain links TRBV29-1 with TRBJ2-2, with a possible D match to TRBD1 (6 bases). The CDR3 consists of 14 residues. V was shortened by 5 bases and J by 0 bases, with 10 bases between the two germline ends. CDR1 is SQVTM and CDR2 is ANQGSEA in the germline V gene. As DNA, the CDR3 is TGCAGCGTTCCCGGGACAACGAACACCGGGGAGCTGTTTTTT. As protein: CSVPGTTNTGELFF.

The table lists this clonotype with a few counts. The V and J genes are TRBV12-3 or TRBV12-4 and TRBJ1-2, with D possibly TRBD1 on 5 matching bases. This CDR3 comprises 14 residues. V was cut by 4 bases and J by 8 bases, with 17 bases left in between. Here the CDR3 reads CASSYGSGMGGYTF. The CDR3 nucleotides are TGTGCCAGCAGTTATGGGTCAGGGATGGGAGGCTACACCTTC.

This clonotype was seen at least ten times. The rearrangement uses TRBV5-1 and TRBJ1-2, with D tentatively TRBD1 (6 bases). From germline, CDR1 is SGHRS and CDR2 YFSETQ. This CDR3 is built from 14 residues. Trimming took off 1 base at V and 9 bases at J, with 16 bases between the two ends. The CDR3 coding sequence is TGCGCCAGCAGCTTGAGTCCGGGGGCCAGGAGCTACACCTTC. It translates to CASSLSPGARSYTF. The whole variable domain, remainder taken from reference TRBV5-1 and TRBJ1-2, is KAGVTQTPRYLIKTRGQQVTLSCSPISGHRSVSWYQQTPGQGLQFLFEYFSETQRNKGNFPGRFSGRQFSNSRSEMNVSTLELGDSALYLCASSLSPGARSYTFGSGTRLTVV.

This clonotype was seen more than once but under ten times. The chain couples TRBV20-1 to TRBJ1-2, with a weak D call TRBD1 (6 bases). The CDR3 is 15 residues long. Trimming pared 0 bases from V and 8 bases from J, leaving 19 bases between. CDR1 and CDR2 from the germline V gene are DFQATT and SNEGSKA (reference sequence). The CDR3 DNA is TGCAGTGCTAGAGATGTGCAATTGGGGGCAGGAGGCTACACCTTC. Residues: CSARDVQLGAGGYTF.

The V call is TRBV6-5, the J call TRBJ2-1; 14 nucleotides agree with TRBD2. Germline V gives CDR1 MNHEY, CDR2 SVGAGI. This CDR3 spans 16 amino acids. The J segment lost 7 bases and the V segment lost 4 bases, leaving 6 bases of the junction unmatched. The CDR3 region is CASSSSGTSGRNEQFF. DNA of the CDR3: TGTGCCAGCAGTTCGTCCGGGACTAGCGGGAGAAATGAGCAGTTCTTC.

This clonotype appeared a few times. The chain employs TRBV11-2 and TRBJ2-2; TRBD1 matches 9 bases. Trimming at V came to 8 bases and at J to 9 bases, leaving 7 bases not matched to a gene. This CDR3 comprises 13 residues. The germline V gene has CDR1 SGHAT and CDR2 FQNNGV. CDR3 in DNA: TGTGCCAGCGATCTACAGGGGGCTCGGGAGCTGTTTTTT. Protein sequence: CASDLQGARELFF.

V usage is TRBV20-1 and J usage is TRBJ2-3; 9 bases agree with TRBD1. Looked up from germline, CDR1 is DFQATT and CDR2 is SNEGSKA (reference sequence). This CDR3 contains 15 residues. The junction had 5 bases not matched to a gene; V was cut back by 2 bases and J by 2 bases. CDR3 nucleotides: TGCAGTGCTAGAATCGGGACAGGGATCACAGATACGCAGTATTTT. Residues: CSARIGTGITDTQYF.

This clonotype turned up a few times. The chain recombines TRBV11-3 with TRBJ2-3; perhaps D is TRBD1 or TRBD2 (6 bases each). The germline V gene encodes CDR1 SGHNT and CDR2 YENEEA. Trimming left V 3 bases short and J 3 bases short, with 16 bases between. The CDR3 contains 16 residues. CDR3 in DNA: TGTGCCAGCAGCTTGGGCTACGGGGGCGAAACAGATACGCAGTATTTT. It encodes CASSLGYGGETDTQYF. Combining the CDR3 with reference TRBV11-3 and TRBJ2-3 gives the whole variable domain EAGVVQSPRYKIIEKKQPVAFWCNPISGHNTLYWYLQNLGQGPELLIRYENEEAVDDSQLPKDRFSAERLKGVDSTLKIQPAELGDSAVYLCASSLGYGGETDTQYFGPGTRLTVL.

This clonotype has a count of ten or more. The chain joins TRBV7-9 to TRBJ2-5; 8 bases fit TRBD1. The germline V gene encodes CDR1 SEHNR and CDR2 FQNEAQ (reference sequence). V shed 7 bases and J 4 bases; nucleotides not matched to a gene: 2. The CDR3 is 12 residues long. CDR3 DNA sequence: TGTGCCAGCAAAGGACAGGGAGAGACCCAGTACTTC. Translated, it gives CASKGQGETQYF.

There are many counts of this clonotype. The chain recombines TRBV12-3 or TRBV12-4 with TRBJ1-5; D call uncertain. V lost 8 bases and J 4 bases, leaving 12 bases between the germline ends. CDR3 length: 13 residues. CDR3 nucleotide sequence: TGTGCCAGCGCCACCGGCGGGAATCAGCCCCAGCATTTT. This codes for CASATGGNQPQHF.

V and J are TRBV12-3 or TRBV12-4 and TRBJ1-3, with D unclear. V was clipped by 3 bases and J by 2 bases, with 8 bases between them. The CDR3 covers 14 residues. The CDR3 loop reads CASSFWQAGNTIYF. The CDR3 DNA reads as TGTGCCAGCAGTTTTTGGCAGGCTGGAAACACCATATATTTT.

This clonotype turned up a few times. The rearrangement uses TRBV12-3 or TRBV12-4 and TRBJ2-5; 12 bases match TRBD1. With 5 bases clipped from V and 1 base from J, the junction kept 8 bases outside the gene matches. This CDR3 spans 17 amino acids. CDR3: CASSPEGTGGPQETQYF. DNA for the CDR3: TGTGCCAGCAGTCCCGAGGGGACAGGGGGCCCCCAAGAGACCCAGTACTTC.

This clonotype has at least ten counts. This sequence joins TRBV12-3 or TRBV12-4 and TRBJ2-3; 10 bases are a match to TRBD2. The junction had 6 bases not matched to a gene; V was cut back by 6 bases and J by 3 bases. The CDR3 totals 15 residues. CDR3 residues: CASRQLAGWTDTQYF. The CDR3, as DNA: TGTGCCAGCAGACAACTAGCGGGATGGACAGATACGCAGTATTTT.

This clonotype occurred many times. V and J are TRBV24-1 and TRBJ2-3, with 14 bases lining up with TRBD2. Trimming cost V 9 bases and J 5 bases; bases outside gene matches: 3. CDR1 is KGHDR and CDR2 is SFDVKD in the germline V gene. This CDR3 has 14 residues. This CDR3 is CATSTSGGGDTQYF. CDR3 DNA: TGTGCCACCTCGACTAGCGGGGGGGGAGATACGCAGTATTTT.

J is TRBJ2-3 and V is TRBV5-5; TRBD1 agrees at 9 bases. CDR1 is SGHKS, CDR2 YYEKEE, per germline (reference sequence). V lost 2 bases, J lost 4 bases, and 11 bases stayed unmatched. The CDR3 is made up of 17 amino acids. For the CDR3, the DNA is TGTGCCAGCAGCTTCAACATTTGGGACAGGGCAGCAGATACGCAGTATTTT. The encoded protein is CASSFNIWDRAADTQYF.

This clonotype was counted only a few times. The J gene is TRBJ2-7, the V gene TRBV20-1; D gene uncertain. Trimming left V 6 bases short and J 3 bases short, with 6 bases between. Germline CDR1 is DFQATT and CDR2 is SNEGSKA (reference sequence). This CDR3 comprises 10 residues. The chain's CDR3 is CSAKHYEQYF. Written as DNA, the CDR3 is TGCAGTGCGAAGCACTACGAGCAGTACTTC.

This chain connects TRBV9 to TRBJ2-5; D may be TRBD2 (6 bases). Germline V gene lookup returns CDR1 SGDLS and CDR2 YYNGEE. V was pared by 1 base and J by 4 bases, with 14 bases between. The CDR3 length is 15 residues. The CDR3 spells CASSVQGGTRETQYF. Written as DNA, the CDR3 is TGTGCCAGCAGCGTACAGGGAGGAACTAGAGAGACCCAGTACTTC.

In this sample, this clonotype turned up many times. V gene TRBV7-9 combines with J gene TRBJ1-3, with D perhaps matching TRBD1 (6 bases). Germline CDR1 SEHNR, CDR2 FQNEAQ (reference sequence). The CDR3 is 16 amino acids. V lost 6 bases to trimming and J lost 4 bases, with 19 bases between them. The CDR3 nucleotides read TGTGCCAGCAGGAGGGGTCCTCGGGGGCACGGAAACACCATATATTTT. Translated: CASRRGPRGHGNTIYF.

This clonotype has more than one count but fewer than ten. The chain carries TRBV20-1 and TRBJ2-5; either TRBD1 or TRBD2 may supply D (6 bases each). V was pared by 8 bases and J by 5 bases, with 18 bases between. This CDR3 has 13 residues. Per the germline V gene, CDR1 is DFQATT and CDR2 is SNEGSKA (reference sequence). DNA of the CDR3: TGCAGTCACATGAGGGGGAGGTCGGAGACCCAGTACTTC. Translated: CSHMRGRSETQYF.

The chain's CDR3 is CAWNRGGNQPQHF. The CDR3, as DNA: TGTGCCTGGAATCGGGGCGGCAATCAGCCCCAGCATTTT. The genes are TRBV30 and TRBJ1-5, with D perhaps TRBD1 (5 bases). Germline lookup yields CDR1 GTSNPN and CDR2 SVGIG (reference sequence). Deletions cut 4 bases from V and 2 bases from J, with 9 bases between. This CDR3 has 13 residues.

The rearrangement joins TRBV13 to TRBJ2-5, with D possibly being TRBD2 (5 bases). Germline V CDR1 and CDR2: PRHDT, FYEKMQ (reference sequence). This CDR3 contains 13 residues. V lost 5 bases to trimming and J lost 3 bases, with 10 bases between them. The DNA of the CDR3 is TGTGCCAGCAGCGCGCCAGCGGAAGAGACCCAGTACTTC. It specifies CASSAPAEETQYF.